The clone carrying this T cell receptor beta chain has more than one count but fewer than ten. Its antigen remains unidentified. This record comes from a study of T cell responses to AZD1222 COVID-19 vaccine. Study results and limitations: There were mostly white British donors and more females than males, and clonal diversity was possibly underestimated.

TCRdb's copy holds only in-frame clones and misses some; the assay was immunoSEQ multiplex PCR. The data hold under 85,000 clones, with 88% observed a single time. Between the trimmed V and J ends, which lost 5 bases and 5 bases, there was a span of 12 bases. This CDR3 comprises 13 residues. Germline CDR1 and CDR2: SNHLY and FYNNEI. The chain has TRBV2 and TRBJ1-2, with D unresolved. The sample consisted of peripheral blood, taken on day 0 of MenACWY control vaccination. This sequence was found in an adult in good health. CDR3 sequence reads: CASSFDTMYGYTF. CDR3 DNA sequence: TGTGCCAGCAGTTTTGACACGATGTATGGCTACACCTTC.